A single sample is the source of the 24 T cell receptor beta chains below, sequenced in a study of T cells in localized non-small cell lung cancer. Profiling relied on immunoSEQ multiplex PCR, and the TCRdb table lists in-frame clones only, not all of them. The sample holds 15,000 or so clones, about 89% seen once. The sample consisted of peripheral blood, taken before any cancer treatment. The source of these receptors is a female donor older than 55 with stage III squamous cell lung carcinoma.

This rearrangement joins TRBV6-1 to TRBJ1-6, with 10 bases matching TRBD1. The CDR3 is 17 residues long. In germline, CDR1 is MNHNS, CDR2 SASEGT. The V gene end was trimmed by 1 base and the J gene end by 7 bases; junction bases not matched to a gene: 7. CDR3 protein: CASSEGWGQGSNSPLHF. CDR3 sequence (DNA): TGTGCCAGCAGTGAAGGATGGGGACAGGGGAGCAATTCACCCCTCCACTTT.

There are a few counts of this clone. This rearrangement joins TRBV5-4 to TRBJ1-6; a weak D match, TRBD1 (5 bases). The CDR3 sequence is 15 residues long. In germline, CDR1 is SGHNT, CDR2 YYREEE (reference sequence). Trimming pared 4 bases from V and 8 bases from J, leaving 16 bases between. DNA of the CDR3: TGTGCCAGCAGCCGCGAACAGGTCCCATATTCACCCCTCCACTTT. The encoded protein is CASSREQVPYSPLHF.

This clone was detected a few times. V usage is TRBV27 and J usage is TRBJ1-3; D gene ambiguous. The CDR3 sequence is 13 residues long. Trimming cost V 2 bases and J 2 bases, with 4 bases left between them. CDR1 and CDR2 from the germline V gene are MNHEY and SMNVEV (reference sequence). The CDR3 nucleotides read TGTGCCAGCAGTTTAAACACTGGAAACACCATATATTTT. It yields the protein CASSLNTGNTIYF.

As for this clone: The junction differs from germline at one of its ends, possibly a read error. The rearrangement joins TRBV18 to TRBJ1-1; 7 nucleotides align to TRBD1. This CDR3 has 14 amino acids. CDR1 is KGHSH, CDR2 LQKENI, per germline. CDR3 nucleotide sequence: TGTGCCAGTGCAACGGCAGGGGGGAACCCTGAAGCTTTCTTT. Its protein product is CASATAGGNPEAFF.

Remarks on this clone: A junction boundary mismatches the germline segment, possibly from a read error. The chain has TRBV20-1 and TRBJ1-2; TRBD1 is a possible D gene (5 bases). Germline lookup yields CDR1 DFQATT and CDR2 SNEGSKA (reference sequence). There are 11 residues in the CDR3. The CDR3 coding sequence is TGCAGCGCTAGATTAGGGGTCGGCTACACCTTC. It translates to CSARLGVGYTF.

The chain uses TRBV29-1 and TRBJ1-4, with D hard to call. Per the germline V gene, CDR1 is SQVTM and CDR2 is ANQGSEA. Trimming stripped 6 bases from V and 6 bases from J, with 11 bases between. The length of the CDR3 is 12 residues. The CDR3, as DNA: TGCAGCGTCCGCGAATTGGATGAAAAACTGTTTTTT. This gives the protein CSVRELDEKLFF. The entire variable domain, with the rest obtained from reference TRBV29-1 and TRBJ1-4, is as follows: SAVISQKPSRDICQRGTSLTIQCQVDSQVTMMFWYRQQPGQSLTLIATANQGSEATYESGFVIDKFPISRPNLTFSTLTVSNMSPEDSSIYLCSVRELDEKLFFGSGTQLSVL.

The chain links TRBV18 to TRBJ1-1; no reliable D call. V lost 3 bases and J 1 base, leaving 9 bases between the germline ends. There are 14 residues in the CDR3. Germline V gene data show CDR1 as KGHSH and CDR2 as LQKENI. This chain's CDR3 is CASSPVDTNTEAFF. As DNA, the CDR3 is TGTGCCAGCTCACCTGTCGACACGAACACTGAAGCTTTCTTT. Filled out from reference TRBV18 and TRBJ1-1, the complete variable domain reads NAGVMQNPRHLVRRRGQEARLRCSPMKGHSHVYWYRQLPEEGLKFMVYLQKENIIDESGMPKERFSAEFPKEGPSILRIQQVVRGDSAAYFCASSPVDTNTEAFFGQGTRLTVV.

The chain combines TRBV10-3 with TRBJ1-3; TRBD1 aligns across 8 bases. This CDR3 contains 15 residues. CDR1 is ENHRY and CDR2 is SYGVKD in the germline V gene. The junction had 9 bases not matched to a gene; V was cut back by 11 bases and J by 0 bases. CDR3 DNA: TGTGCCGGGGGGGACAGGTCGAGCTCTGGAAACACCATATATTTT. It specifies CAGGDRSSSGNTIYF.

V and J are TRBV5-1 and TRBJ1-2; no firm D call. Germline assignment: CDR1 SGHRS and CDR2 YFSETQ. V dropped 0 bases and J dropped 4 bases, with 13 bases sitting between them. This CDR3 has 15 amino acids. The CDR3 region has the DNA TGCGCCAGCAGCTTGGGAAACGGACTGGGCTATGGCTACACCTTC. This codes for CASSLGNGLGYGYTF.

This chain uses TRBV19 with TRBJ2-7; D uncertain. Trimming shortened V by 5 bases and J by 4 bases, and 21 bases separated the two germline ends. The CDR3 is made up of 16 amino acids. Germline-derived CDR1 and CDR2 are LNHDA and SQIVND (reference sequence). CDR3 coding DNA: TGTGCCAGTAGTGAACGACGGGCCCAAAACCAGTACGAGCAGTACTTC. Protein product: CASSERRAQNQYEQYF.

This rearrangement joins TRBV7-2 to TRBJ2-2, with D perhaps matching TRBD2 (5 bases). Germline loops: CDR1 SGHTA, CDR2 FQGNSA. Trimming stripped 1 base from V and 5 bases from J, with 8 bases between. CDR3 length: 14 residues. The chain's CDR3 is CASSLDPGTGELFF. The DNA of the CDR3 is TGTGCCAGCAGCTTAGATCCGGGAACCGGGGAGCTGTTTTTT. The variable domain in full, completed from reference TRBV7-2 and TRBJ2-2, reads GAGVSQSPSNKVTEKGKDVELRCDPISGHTALYWYRQSLGQGLEFLIYFQGNSAPDKSGLPSDRFSAERTGGSVSTLTIQRTQQEDSAVYLCASSLDPGTGELFFGEGSRLTVL.

In its sample, this clone was seen once. The chain carries TRBV27 and TRBJ2-5; 8 nucleotides align to TRBD1. Per germline, CDR1 MNHEY and CDR2 SMNVEV (reference sequence). The V segment lost 8 bases and the J segment 5 bases; nucleotides outside the gene matches: 13. The CDR3 is 15 amino acids. CDR3 DNA: TGTGCCAGCGGCCATCGGACAGGGAGAGATGAGACCCAGTACTTC. Its protein is CASGHRTGRDETQYF.

V is TRBV6-6 and J is TRBJ1-1; D is unclear. Germline V gives CDR1 MNHNY, CDR2 SVGAGI (reference sequence). Deletions cut 2 bases from V and 4 bases from J, with 8 bases between. The CDR3 spans 13 residues. Here the CDR3 reads CASSYQPATEAFF. CDR3 coding DNA: TGTGCCAGCAGTTACCAACCGGCCACTGAAGCTTTCTTT.

The chain links TRBV2 to TRBJ2-1; tentative D call: TRBD2 (5 bases). This CDR3 spans 14 amino acids. Germline CDR1 reads SNHLY; CDR2 reads FYNNEI. Trimming stripped 8 bases from V and 3 bases from J, with 14 bases between. The CDR3 DNA follows: TGTGCCAGCGCCCCGAGGGCAATCTACAATGAGCAGTTCTTC. This codes for CASAPRAIYNEQFF.

J is TRBJ2-2 and V is TRBV19; TRBD1 agrees at 9 bases. The CDR3 runs to 15 residues. The germline CDR1 and CDR2 sequences are LNHDA and SQIVND (reference sequence). With 6 bases clipped from V and 6 bases from J, the junction kept 8 bases outside the gene matches. CDR3 sequence reads: CASRPTGGVSGELFF. The DNA of the CDR3 is TGTGCCAGTAGACCGACAGGGGGAGTCTCCGGGGAGCTGTTTTTT. Full variable domain (outside the CDR3, taken from reference TRBV19 and TRBJ2-2): DGGITQSPKYLFRKEGQNVTLSCEQNLNHDAMYWYRQDPGQGLRLIYYSQIVNDFQKGDIAEGYSVSREKKESFPLTVTSAQKNPTAFYLCASRPTGGVSGELFFGEGSRLTVL.

The chain uses TRBV6-6 and TRBJ1-1; D call uncertain. CDR1 MNHNY and CDR2 SVGAGI come from the germline V gene (reference sequence). V gave up 2 bases and J gave up 4 bases, with 11 bases separating them. The CDR3 length is 14 residues. The CDR3 spells CASSYDGEGTEAFF. The DNA for the CDR3 is TGTGCCAGCAGTTACGACGGAGAGGGCACTGAAGCTTTCTTT.

J is TRBJ1-1 and V is TRBV11-2; 7 nucleotides agree with TRBD1. CDR3 length equals 14 residues. The germline V gene has CDR1 SGHAT and CDR2 FQNNGV. J gave up 5 bases and V 2 bases, and 5 bases lay outside the gene matches. The CDR3 spells CASSLSGGGTEAFF. The CDR3, as DNA: TGTGCCAGCAGCTTATCAGGGGGAGGGACTGAAGCTTTCTTT.

The chain employs TRBV5-1 and TRBJ1-3; D gene unclear. Trimming left V 2 bases short and J 0 bases short, with 6 bases between. The length of the CDR3 is 14 residues. Germline V CDR1 and CDR2: SGHRS, YFSETQ. CDR3 nucleotide sequence: TGCGCCAGCAGCTTCCCCGACTCTGGAAACACCATATATTTT. It yields the protein CASSFPDSGNTIYF.

V usage is TRBV28 and J usage is TRBJ2-3; no clear D gene. V shed 7 bases and J shed 6 bases, with 11 bases lying between them. Germline CDR1 and CDR2: MDHEN and SYDVKM. The CDR3 runs 12 residues. The CDR3 bases are TGTGCCAGCACCCGAGCTGAGGATACGCAGTATTTT. This encodes CASTRAEDTQYF.

V is TRBV28 and J is TRBJ2-1, with D unclear. Per germline, CDR1 MDHEN and CDR2 SYDVKM. Trimming left V 2 bases short and J 0 bases short, with 11 bases between. The CDR3 totals 16 residues. The CDR3 DNA follows: TGTGCCAGCAGTTTAAGGTTACACCCCTCCTACAATGAGCAGTTCTTC. The encoded protein is CASSLRLHPSYNEQFF.

This clone was seen a single time. The J gene is TRBJ2-1, the V gene TRBV5-5; 10 bases line up with TRBD1. In germline, CDR1 is SGHKS, CDR2 YYEKEE (reference sequence). V gave up 4 bases and J gave up 7 bases; unmatched junction bases: 5. The CDR3 is 14 amino acids. CDR3: CASSPADRGNEQFF. CDR3 nucleotides: TGTGCCAGCAGCCCCGCGGACAGGGGGAATGAGCAGTTCTTC.

The chain uses TRBV7-2 and TRBJ1-1, with 9 bases aligning to TRBD1. CDR1 is SGHTA, CDR2 FQGNSA, per germline. This CDR3 is 13 amino acids long. With 6 bases clipped from V and 5 bases from J, the junction kept 4 bases outside the gene matches. Written as DNA, the CDR3 is TGTGCCAGCAGAAGGGACAGGGAGACTGAAGCTTTCTTT. Translation gives CASRRDRETEAFF.

This clone has a single count. V and J are TRBV19 and TRBJ1-2; 11 positions match TRBD1. The trim removed 7 bases at V and 4 bases at J, leaving 14 bases unmatched. The CDR3 spans 17 residues. Germline V gene lookup returns CDR1 LNHDA and CDR2 SQIVND (reference sequence). As DNA, the CDR3 is TGTGCCAGTAATCCCCAAATAACCGGGACAGGGGGCTATGGCTACACCTTC. Encoded protein: CASNPQITGTGGYGYTF.

The rearrangement joins TRBV11-2 to TRBJ1-1; D may be TRBD1 (5 bases). The CDR3 covers 17 residues. Germline loops: CDR1 SGHAT, CDR2 FQNNGV. V shed 0 bases and J shed 6 bases, with 20 bases lying between them. The CDR3 DNA reads TGTGCCAGCAGCTTAGATCGAGGGGAGGAAATGAGGCCTGAAGCTTTCTTT. Translated: CASSLDRGEEMRPEAFF.